Listed below are T cell receptor beta chains from one sample, sequenced in a study of CD8+ T cells in alopecia areata. Clones were sequenced by immunoSEQ multiplex PCR, and TCRdb holds only the in-frame ones, with some missing. Here the sample spans around 99,000 clones, around 84% being singletons. The sequenced sample was CD8+ T cells sorted from blood, obtained at week 24, from a patient treated with tofacitinib. The receptors shown here come from a human donor with alopecia areata. Both conserved end residues are part of each CDR3.

v_gene | CDR3aa
TRBV27 | CASSFTSGGPGYNEQFF
TRBV5-1 | CASSSGTGFYNSPLHF
TRBV5-6 | CASSSGQEQYF
TRBV29-1 | CSVATESSYEQYF
TRBV5-6 | CASSLRIQGATDTQYF
TRBV4-3 | CASSDTGELFF
TRBV7-9 | CASSPIVGGQGNYGYTF
TRBV4-3 | CASSQVWVGGGDTQYF
TRBV4-3 | CASSQDQRGNTEAFF
TRBV6-5 | CASSTTGNTGELFF
TRBV6-5 | CASSPTGSLHYGYTF
TRBV19 | CASSLQSTGYEQYF
TRBV29-1 | CSVDLQGVGEQYF
TRBV19 | CASSIVLAGSGANVLTF
TRBV6-5 | CASSYSGTGTYEQYF